These 24 T cell receptor beta chains share one sample of origin, sequenced in a study of blood T cell repertoires in COVID-19. Repertoires were generated with immunoSEQ multiplex PCR, while TCRdb's copy carries only in-frame clones and drops some. The data contain 290,000 or so clones, roughly 92% of them singletons. The sample was peripheral blood. The receptors come from a woman under 40 with COVID-19, enrolled during active disease.

V and J are TRBV3-1 (or the pseudogene TRBV3-2) and TRBJ1-2; D not certain. Germline V CDR1 and CDR2: LGHDT, YNNKEL (reference sequence). V lost 1 base and J 4 bases, leaving 10 bases between the germline ends. The CDR3 extends over 14 amino acids. The CDR3 DNA reads as TGTGCCAGCAGCCAAGCGTTGGCATCCTATGGCTACACCTTC. This sequence encodes CASSQALASYGYTF.

For the CDR3, the DNA is TGTGCTAGGACATGGGGCAACAACTATGGCTACACCTTC. Protein: CARTWGNNYGYTF. This chain links TRBV30 with TRBJ1-2, with D perhaps TRBD1 (5 bases). This CDR3 is built from 13 residues. Germline assignment: CDR1 GTSNPN and CDR2 SVGIG (reference sequence).

The genes are TRBV27 and TRBJ2-7; D possibly corresponds to TRBD1 (6 bases). The germline gives CDR1 MNHEY, CDR2 SMNVEV (reference sequence). The V and J ends lost 6 bases and 2 bases respectively, with 14 bases between them. The CDR3 covers 14 residues. CDR3 region: CASSLRGVAYEQYF. CDR3 coding DNA: TGTGCCAGCAGCCTCAGGGGCGTAGCCTACGAGCAGTACTTC.

This chain links TRBV6-4 with TRBJ2-1; 10 bases line up with TRBD2. CDR3 length: 16 residues. Germline V gene lookup returns CDR1 MRHNA and CDR2 SNTAGT. J lost 4 bases, V lost 4 bases, and 7 bases had no gene match. The CDR3 spells CASSVPGLALYNEQFF. In DNA, the CDR3 is TGTGCCAGCAGTGTGCCGGGACTAGCGCTTTACAATGAGCAGTTCTTC.

The V and J genes are TRBV28 and TRBJ2-1; D might be TRBD1 (7 bases). The CDR3 consists of 13 residues. The V end was cut by 3 bases, the J end by 9 bases, with 12 bases between. Germline CDR1 is MDHEN and CDR2 is SYDVKM. CDR3 nucleotides: TGTGCCAGCAGTTTCAGGGGGACTGGTGAGCAGTTCTTC. Encoded protein: CASSFRGTGEQFF.

J is TRBJ2-1 and V is TRBV6-6; D gene unclear. V was pared by 5 bases and J by 0 bases, with 20 bases between. The CDR3 length is 18 residues. Germline V CDR1 and CDR2: MNHNY, SVGAGI (reference sequence). The CDR3 coding sequence is TGTGCCAGCAGTCGCCGACTTCCCAAATCAAGCTCCTACAATGAGCAGTTCTTC. This sequence encodes CASSRRLPKSSSYNEQFF.

This chain connects TRBV25-1 to TRBJ2-1, with a tentative D call TRBD2 (6 bases). There are 13 residues in the CDR3. V was trimmed by 2 bases and J by 6 bases, leaving 8 bases between them. From germline, CDR1 is MGHDK and CDR2 SYGVNS. CDR3 in amino acids: CASSERGGNEQFF. The CDR3 region has the DNA TGTGCCAGCAGTGAACGGGGAGGCAATGAGCAGTTCTTC.

The chain recombines TRBV19 with TRBJ2-3; 11 bases match TRBD1. The V gene end was trimmed by 9 bases and the J gene end by 4 bases; junction bases not matched to a gene: 3. The CDR3 has 13 residues. Germline V gene sequence: CDR1 LNHDA, CDR2 SQIVND (reference sequence). CDR3 in amino acids: CASMDRGPDTQYF. The CDR3 DNA reads TGTGCCAGCATGGACAGGGGGCCAGATACGCAGTATTTT.

This chain joins TRBV5-4 and TRBJ1-3, with 7 bases identical to TRBD1. Germline lookup yields CDR1 SGHNT and CDR2 YYREEE (reference sequence). The CDR3 runs to 14 residues. Trimming cost V 4 bases and J 4 bases; bases outside gene matches: 5. Here the CDR3 reads CASSHPDRGNTIYF. As DNA, the CDR3 is TGTGCCAGCAGCCACCCGGACAGGGGAAACACCATATATTTT.

The sample holds one count of this clone. V and J are TRBV6-5 and TRBJ1-1; TRBD1 might be the D (6 bases). Trimming took 6 bases from V and 2 from J, leaving 10 bases between them. CDR1 and CDR2 from the germline V gene are MNHEY and SVGAGI. The CDR3 totals 13 residues. The CDR3 reads CASSLQGNTEAFF. CDR3 DNA sequence: TGTGCCAGCAGCTTACAGGGAAACACTGAAGCTTTCTTT.

The V call is TRBV7-2, the J call TRBJ2-2; D call uncertain. Deletions cut 6 bases from V and 1 base from J, with 12 bases between. The CDR3 consists of 15 residues. The germline V gene encodes CDR1 SGHTA and CDR2 FQGNSA. The CDR3 protein is CASSRQSGNTGELFF. The CDR3 coding sequence is TGTGCCAGCAGTCGCCAGTCGGGGAACACCGGGGAGCTGTTTTTT.

This clone was seen a single time. This chain uses TRBV2 with TRBJ1-5; a weak D match, TRBD1 (5 bases). CDR3 size: 14 residues. Germline V gene lookup returns CDR1 SNHLY and CDR2 FYNNEI. V lost 5 bases and J lost 2, with 10 bases in between. This chain's CDR3 is CASSMGLGNQPQHF. Written as DNA, the CDR3 is TGTGCCAGCAGTATGGGGCTCGGCAATCAGCCCCAGCATTTT. The variable domain in full, completed from reference TRBV2 and TRBJ1-5, reads EPEVTQTPSHQVTQMGQEVILRCVPISNHLYFYWYRQILGQKVEFLVSFYNNEISEKSEIFDDQFSVERPDGSNFTLKIRSTKLEDSAMYFCASSMGLGNQPQHFGDGTRLSIL.

J is TRBJ2-1 and V is TRBV6-6, with TRBD2 matching over 8 bases. Germline V gives CDR1 MNHNY, CDR2 SVGAGI (reference sequence). The CDR3 runs to 13 residues. V was pared by 2 bases and J by 7 bases, with 1 base of the junction left unmatched. CDR3 nucleotide sequence: TGTGCCAGCAGTTACGGCGGGGGGAATGAGCAGTTCTTC. As protein: CASSYGGGNEQFF.

On this clone itself: The germline gene is not matched at one end of the junction; a read error may be the cause. The gene calls are TRBV29-1 and TRBJ2-1, with no clear D. This CDR3 has 13 amino acids. From germline, CDR1 is SQVTM and CDR2 ANQGSEA. CDR3 sequence (DNA): TGCAGCGTCGAAGTCGGGTTTGATAATGAGCAGTTCTTC. The encoded protein is CSVEVGFDNEQFF.

The chain uses TRBV11-2 and TRBJ1-2; D is perhaps TRBD1 (5 bases). This CDR3 has 15 residues. The germline V gene has CDR1 SGHAT and CDR2 FQNNGV. V lost 2 bases, J lost 0 bases, and 10 bases lay in between. The CDR3 bases are TGTGCCAGCAGCTTATGGGGGGAGGCTAACTATGGCTACACCTTC. Protein sequence: CASSLWGEANYGYTF.

The chain combines TRBV27 with TRBJ2-7; TRBD2 aligns across 12 bases. J was trimmed by 2 bases and V by 4 bases; bases with no gene match: 9. The CDR3 extends over 17 amino acids. Germline loops: CDR1 MNHEY, CDR2 SMNVEV (reference sequence). CDR3 nucleotides: TGTGCCAGCAGTTCGACTAGCGGGAGCCTAAGCCCCTACGAGCAGTACTTC. As protein: CASSSTSGSLSPYEQYF.

The V gene is TRBV7-2, the J gene TRBJ1-4; D remains unclear. V dropped 2 bases and J dropped 8 bases, with 6 bases sitting between them. The CDR3 spans 12 residues. From germline, CDR1 is SGHTA and CDR2 FQGNSA. CDR3 coding DNA: TGTGCCAGCAGCTTATTGGCAGAAAAACTGTTTTTT. Amino acid sequence: CASSLLAEKLFF.

This clone was seen just once. The gene calls are TRBV19 and TRBJ1-6; TRBD1 aligns across 8 bases. The V gene's germline CDR1 is LNHDA and CDR2 SQIVND (reference sequence). CDR3 length equals 15 residues. The junction had 8 bases not matched to a gene; V was cut back by 5 bases and J by 8 bases. In DNA form, the CDR3 reads TGTGCCAGTAGTCGCGGACAGGGCTGGGATTCACCCCTCCACTTT. The encoded protein is CASSRGQGWDSPLHF.

The chain uses TRBV9 and TRBJ2-7, with 12 bases fitting TRBD2. Germline assignment: CDR1 SGDLS and CDR2 YYNGEE. Trimming took 0 bases from V and 1 from J; bases not matched to a gene: 2. The CDR3 is made up of 16 amino acids. The CDR3 sequence is CASSVGLAGDSYEQYF. In nucleotides, the CDR3 is TGTGCCAGCAGCGTAGGACTAGCGGGAGATTCCTACGAGCAGTACTTC.

The rearrangement links TRBV2 to TRBJ2-5; 8 nucleotides match TRBD2. The germline V gene encodes CDR1 SNHLY and CDR2 FYNNEI. V was pared by 8 bases and J by 0 bases, with 5 bases of the junction left unmatched. CDR3 length equals 14 residues. The CDR3 here is CASLLAANQETQYF. The CDR3 DNA reads as TGTGCCAGCCTACTAGCGGCCAACCAAGAGACCCAGTACTTC.

The rearrangement joins TRBV3-1 (or the pseudogene TRBV3-2) to TRBJ1-2; 7 bases agree with TRBD1. Germline lookup yields CDR1 LGHDT and CDR2 YNNKEL (reference sequence). This CDR3 is 14 amino acids long. V lost 2 bases to trimming and J lost 7 bases; unmatched junction nucleotides: 7. As DNA, the CDR3 is TGTGCCAGCAGCCAACAGGGACAGTTTTCTGGCTACACCTTC. Translation: CASSQQGQFSGYTF.

This clone was seen at least ten times. The chain uses TRBV19 and TRBJ1-1; D gene ambiguous. The CDR3 has 14 amino acids. Germline V gene sequence: CDR1 LNHDA, CDR2 SQIVND (reference sequence). V shed 5 bases and J shed 6 bases, with 16 bases lying between them. CDR3 in DNA: TGTGCCAGTAGTTCACGACTGAGGAGGCCTGAAGCTTTCTTT. This gives the protein CASSSRLRRPEAFF. The full variable domain, with the rest looked up from reference TRBV19 and TRBJ1-1, is DGGITQSPKYLFRKEGQNVTLSCEQNLNHDAMYWYRQDPGQGLRLIYYSQIVNDFQKGDIAEGYSVSREKKESFPLTVTSAQKNPTAFYLCASSSRLRRPEAFFGQGTRLTVV.

The CDR3 DNA follows: TGTGCCTGGAGCCCGGGGGTCCCTTATAATTCACCCCTCCACTTT. Its protein product is CAWSPGVPYNSPLHF. The chain links TRBV30 to TRBJ1-6, with D possibly being TRBD1 (5 bases). The CDR3 has 15 amino acids. The V gene lost 3 bases and the J gene lost 4 bases, with 13 bases spanning the gap. Germline V gene lookup returns CDR1 GTSNPN and CDR2 SVGIG (reference sequence).

The rearrangement uses TRBV5-8 and TRBJ2-4; perhaps TRBD2 as D (5 bases). V lost 7 bases and J 6 bases, leaving 14 bases between the germline ends. Germline-derived CDR1 and CDR2 are SGHTS and YDEGEE. This CDR3 is 13 amino acids long. The CDR3 DNA is TGTGCCAGCCATTTCCGAGGGTCAAACATTCAGTACTTC. Its protein is CASHFRGSNIQYF.